What follows are 10 T cell receptor beta chains derived from one specimen sequenced in a study of response to subunit inactivated influenza vaccine. One entry per CDR3 protein results from TCRdb running MiXCR on the RT-PCR reads. The sample lists about 780,000 distinct CDR3 sequences, less than 20% seen once, with approximately 10% in the top ten. Sample: PBMCs from blood, taken more than 4 days after vaccination. These receptors were obtained from a man aged 45-65 years who received an inactivated influenza vaccine.

The chain combines TRBV6-2 or TRBV6-3 with TRBJ2-5; tentatively, D is TRBD2 (5 bases). Trimming removed 9 bases from V and 5 bases from J, with 19 bases in between. The CDR3 runs to 14 residues. CDR1 is MNHEY and CDR2 is SVGEGT in the germline V gene. The CDR3 loop is CASSDFSNMETQYF. The DNA of the CDR3 is TGTGCCAGTTCGGACTTCAGTAATATGGAGACCCAGTACTTC.

This clonotype was seen more than once but under ten times. The chain is built from TRBV28 and TRBJ2-7; D ambiguous. This CDR3 region has 13 residues. V was clipped by 3 bases and J by 7 bases, with 13 bases between them. The germline CDR1 and CDR2 sequences are MDHEN and SYDVKM. CDR3 amino acids: CASSFAAVGEQYF. The DNA for the CDR3 is TGTGCCAGCAGTTTCGCGGCAGTGGGTGAGCAGTACTTC.

J is TRBJ1-4 and V is TRBV10-3, with D perhaps matching TRBD1 (5 bases). Germline CDR1 is ENHRY and CDR2 is SYGVKD. Trimming removed 6 bases from V and 5 bases from J, with 10 bases in between. The CDR3 consists of 13 residues. CDR3 loop: CAIRRGRNEKLFF. The CDR3, as DNA: TGTGCCATCAGGAGGGGCAGGAATGAAAAACTGTTTTTT.

The chain couples TRBV7-2 to TRBJ1-2; D is uncertain. Germline CDR1 and CDR2: SGHTA and FQGNSA. The length of the CDR3 is 10 residues. V lost 7 bases and J lost 6, with 6 bases in between. This chain's CDR3 is CASNNHGYTF. In nucleotides, the CDR3 is TGTGCCAGCAACAATCATGGCTACACCTTC.

This clonotype was observed many times. The rearrangement uses TRBV4-3 and TRBJ2-7; D remains unclear. The CDR3 length is 14 residues. The V and J ends lost 3 bases and 4 bases respectively, with 13 bases between them. The germline gives CDR1 LGHNA, CDR2 YSLEER. The CDR3 DNA is TGCGCCAGCAGCCAGCGGACCTCCGGTTACGAGCAGTACTTC. Encoded protein: CASSQRTSGYEQYF.

This clonotype has a count of ten or more. The chain has TRBV29-1 and TRBJ1-1, with 7 bases aligning to TRBD1. V shed 6 bases, J shed 0 bases, and the junction held 10 bases outside the gene matches. The CDR3 extends over 15 amino acids. Germline V gene lookup returns CDR1 SQVTM and CDR2 ANQGSEA. CDR3 nucleotides: TGCAGCGTGGGGGACAGTAGGGGCATGAACACTGAAGCTTTCTTT. This codes for CSVGDSRGMNTEAFF.

This clonotype has only a few counts. The chain recombines TRBV20-1 with TRBJ1-1; D is ambiguous. The CDR3 runs to 13 residues. V was trimmed by 8 bases and J by 1 base, leaving 14 bases between them. In germline, CDR1 is DFQATT, CDR2 SNEGSKA (reference sequence). The CDR3 DNA reads TGCAGTACTCACCGTACAGCGAACACTGAAGCTTTCTTT. This sequence encodes CSTHRTANTEAFF.

V and J are TRBV29-1 and TRBJ2-1; no definite D call. The CDR3 is 15 residues long. The germline CDR1 and CDR2 sequences are SQVTM and ANQGSEA. Trimming cost V 7 bases and J 2 bases, with 18 bases left between them. DNA for the CDR3: TGCAGCGCAGAATTGGAGCCAGTTCCCTACAATGAGCAGTTCTTC. Encoded protein: CSAELEPVPYNEQFF.

This clonotype was picked up a small number of times. The CDR3 nucleotides read TGTGCCAGCAGGGTTTCTCAGGGATACGCTTTCTTT. The encoded protein is CASRVSQGYAFF. The chain uses TRBV6-2 or TRBV6-3 and TRBJ1-1, with TRBD1 as a possible D gene (5 bases). The germline V and J ends were trimmed by 6 bases and 11 bases, with 16 bases remaining between them. CDR1 and CDR2 (germline): MNHEY, SVGEGT. The CDR3 loop spans 12 amino acids.

The rearrangement joins TRBV4-3 to TRBJ2-1; TRBD2 agrees at 14 bases. The CDR3 covers 17 residues. The junction had 11 bases not matched to a gene; V was cut back by 4 bases and J by 9 bases. Germline lookup yields CDR1 LGHNA and CDR2 YSLEER. Here the CDR3 DNA reads TGCGCCAGCAGCCCGCTTGGGACTAGCGGGAGTTTTGGTGAGCAGTTCTTC. It is translated as CASSPLGTSGSFGEQFF.